The text below deals with one TCR beta chain. This CDR3 is built from 15 residues. V dropped 2 bases and J dropped 0 bases, with 9 bases sitting between them. Germline lookup yields CDR1 MNHEY and CDR2 SVGAGI. This entry is derived from a study of blood T cell repertoires in COVID-19. Some clones are missing from TCRdb's copy, which holds only in-frame ones; the method was immunoSEQ multiplex PCR. The repertoire holds 390,000 or so clones, with around 92% as singletons. The sequenced sample was peripheral blood. The rearrangement uses TRBV6-5 and TRBJ2-3; D is undetermined. This receptor was obtained from a young woman with COVID-19, enrolled during active disease. The CDR3 nucleotides read TGTGCCAGCAGTTACAGCCGTCCTAGCACAGATACGCAGTATTTT. Protein sequence: CASSYSRPSTDTQYF.